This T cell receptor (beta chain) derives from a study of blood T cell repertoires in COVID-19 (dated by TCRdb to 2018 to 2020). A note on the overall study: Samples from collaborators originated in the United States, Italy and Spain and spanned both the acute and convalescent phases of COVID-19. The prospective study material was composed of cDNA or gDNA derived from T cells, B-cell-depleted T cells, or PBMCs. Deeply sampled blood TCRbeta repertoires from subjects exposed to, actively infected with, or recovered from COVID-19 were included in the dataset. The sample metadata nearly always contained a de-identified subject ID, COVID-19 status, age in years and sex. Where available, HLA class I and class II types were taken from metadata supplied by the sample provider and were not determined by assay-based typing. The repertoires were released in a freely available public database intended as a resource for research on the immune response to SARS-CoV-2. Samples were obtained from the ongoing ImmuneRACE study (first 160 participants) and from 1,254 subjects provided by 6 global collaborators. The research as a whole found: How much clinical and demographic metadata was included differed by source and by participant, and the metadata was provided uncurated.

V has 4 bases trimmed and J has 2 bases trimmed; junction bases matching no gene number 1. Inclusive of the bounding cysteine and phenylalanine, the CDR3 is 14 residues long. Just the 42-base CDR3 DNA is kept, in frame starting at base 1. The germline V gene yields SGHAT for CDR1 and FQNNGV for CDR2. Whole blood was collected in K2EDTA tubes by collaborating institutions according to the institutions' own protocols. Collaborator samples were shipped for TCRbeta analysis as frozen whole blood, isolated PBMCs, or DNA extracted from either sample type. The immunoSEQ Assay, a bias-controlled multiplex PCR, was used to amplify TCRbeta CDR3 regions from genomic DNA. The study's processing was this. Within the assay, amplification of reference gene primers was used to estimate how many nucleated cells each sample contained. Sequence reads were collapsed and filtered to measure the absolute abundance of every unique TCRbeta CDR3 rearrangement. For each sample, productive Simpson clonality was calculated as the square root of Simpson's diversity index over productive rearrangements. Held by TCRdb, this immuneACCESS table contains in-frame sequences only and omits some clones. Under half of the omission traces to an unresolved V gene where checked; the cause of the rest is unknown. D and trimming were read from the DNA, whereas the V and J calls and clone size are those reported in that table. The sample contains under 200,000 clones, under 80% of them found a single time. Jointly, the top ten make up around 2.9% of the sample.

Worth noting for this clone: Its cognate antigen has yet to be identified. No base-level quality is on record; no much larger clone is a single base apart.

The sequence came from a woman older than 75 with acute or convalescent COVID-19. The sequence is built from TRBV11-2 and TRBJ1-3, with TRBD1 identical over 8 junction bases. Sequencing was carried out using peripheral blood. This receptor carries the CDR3 CASSSDRAGNTIYF. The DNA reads TGTGCCAGCAGCTCGGACAGGGCTGGAAACACCATATATTTT. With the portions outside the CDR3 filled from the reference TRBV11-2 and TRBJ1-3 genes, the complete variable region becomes EAGVAQSPRYKIIEKRQSVAFWCNPISGHATLYWYQQILGQGPKLLIQFQNNGVVDDSQLPKDRFSAERLKGVDSTLKIQPAKLEDSAVYLCASSSDRAGNTIYFGEGSWLTVV.